This T cell receptor (beta chain) comes out of a study of CXCR3-negative and CXCR3-positive naive CD8 T cells. Carrying UMI labels, the TRB cDNA libraries were prepared through 5' RACE. TCRdb re-called the 5' RACE reads and catalogs CDR3 proteins one per entry, DNA excluded. This sample's table reports 46,000 or so distinct CDR3 sequences. Triplicate roughly 320,000-cell sorts were made of each CD8+ T cell subset. Naive cells were sorted as CD45RO-, CCR7+, CD27+ and CD95-. The CDR3 has 14 residues. This clonotype originated in a human donor in good health. Some clones in this sample may be carry-over from other donors' samples. The specimen was naive CXCR3- CD8+ T cells from blood. As for subset: CD45RO-CCR7+CD27+CD95- naive CD8+ T cells lacking CXCR3 (TNR3-). V gene TRBV12-3 or TRBV12-4 combines with J gene TRBJ1-1. Here the CDR3 reads CASSVLTRNTEAFF.